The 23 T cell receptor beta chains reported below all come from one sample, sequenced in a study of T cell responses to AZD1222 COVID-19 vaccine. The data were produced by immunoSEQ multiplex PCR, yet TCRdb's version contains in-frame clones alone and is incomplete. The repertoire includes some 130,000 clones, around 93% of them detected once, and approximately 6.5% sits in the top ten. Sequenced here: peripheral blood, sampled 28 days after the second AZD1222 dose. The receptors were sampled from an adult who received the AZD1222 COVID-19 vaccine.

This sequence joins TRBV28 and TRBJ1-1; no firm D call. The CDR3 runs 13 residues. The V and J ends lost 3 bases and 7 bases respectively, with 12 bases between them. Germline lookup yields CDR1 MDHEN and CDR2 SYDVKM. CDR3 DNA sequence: TGTGCCAGCAGTTTCGCCGGCGGGAGTGAAGCTTTCTTT. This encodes CASSFAGGSEAFF.

In nucleotides, the CDR3 is TGTGCCAGCAGTGAGAACAGGGAAAGATTTTACGAGCAGTACTTC. Its translation is CASSENRERFYEQYF. The chain employs TRBV6-1 and TRBJ2-7, with D possibly being TRBD1 (6 bases). The CDR3 has 15 amino acids. Between the trimmed V and J ends, which lost 3 bases and 4 bases, there was a span of 16 bases. Germline-derived CDR1 and CDR2 are MNHNS and SASEGT.

The CDR3 DNA sequence: TGTGCCAGCAGTTACTCGGGAACAACATCTACTGAAGCTTTCTTT. Residues: CASSYSGTTSTEAFF. The V and J genes are TRBV6-5 and TRBJ1-1; D gene ambiguous. CDR1 and CDR2 from the germline V gene are MNHEY and SVGAGI. V gave up 0 bases and J gave up 5 bases, with 13 bases separating them. There are 15 residues in the CDR3.

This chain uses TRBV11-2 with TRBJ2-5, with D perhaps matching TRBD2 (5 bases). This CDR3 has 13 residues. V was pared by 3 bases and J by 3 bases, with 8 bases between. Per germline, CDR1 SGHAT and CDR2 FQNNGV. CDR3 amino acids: CASSFSGEETQYF. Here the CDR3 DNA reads TGTGCCAGCAGCTTTTCCGGGGAAGAGACCCAGTACTTC.

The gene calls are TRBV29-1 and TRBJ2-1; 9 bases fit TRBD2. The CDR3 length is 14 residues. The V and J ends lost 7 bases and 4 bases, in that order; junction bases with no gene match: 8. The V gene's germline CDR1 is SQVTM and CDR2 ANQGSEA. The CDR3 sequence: CSGLAGPPYNEQFF. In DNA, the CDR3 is TGCAGCGGGCTAGCGGGGCCACCTTACAATGAGCAGTTCTTC.

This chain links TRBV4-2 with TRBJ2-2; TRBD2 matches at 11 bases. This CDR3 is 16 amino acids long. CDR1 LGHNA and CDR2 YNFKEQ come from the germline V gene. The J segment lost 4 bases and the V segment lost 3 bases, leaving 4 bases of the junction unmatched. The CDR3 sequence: CASSHLAGGSTGELFF. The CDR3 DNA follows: TGTGCCAGCAGCCACTTAGCGGGGGGGTCCACCGGGGAGCTGTTTTTT.

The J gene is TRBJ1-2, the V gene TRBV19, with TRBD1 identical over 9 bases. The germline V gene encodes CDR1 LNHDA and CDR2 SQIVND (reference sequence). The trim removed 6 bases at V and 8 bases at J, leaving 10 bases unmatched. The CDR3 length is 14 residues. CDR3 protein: CASRLPGTGKGYTF. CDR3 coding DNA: TGTGCCAGTAGACTACCCGGGACAGGGAAAGGCTACACCTTC. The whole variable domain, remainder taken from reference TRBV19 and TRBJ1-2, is DGGITQSPKYLFRKEGQNVTLSCEQNLNHDAMYWYRQDPGQGLRLIYYSQIVNDFQKGDIAEGYSVSREKKESFPLTVTSAQKNPTAFYLCASRLPGTGKGYTFGSGTRLTVV.

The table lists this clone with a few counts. CDR3 sequence reads: CATSYEGGAAEYYEQYF. Written as DNA, the CDR3 is TGTGCCACCAGCTACGAGGGAGGTGCCGCGGAGTACTACGAGCAGTACTTC. This chain joins TRBV15 and TRBJ2-7, with D possibly TRBD2 on 6 matching bases. The CDR3 loop spans 17 amino acids. CDR1 and CDR2 (germline): LNHNV, YYDKDF (reference sequence). The germline V and J ends were trimmed by 5 bases and 3 bases, with 23 bases remaining between them.

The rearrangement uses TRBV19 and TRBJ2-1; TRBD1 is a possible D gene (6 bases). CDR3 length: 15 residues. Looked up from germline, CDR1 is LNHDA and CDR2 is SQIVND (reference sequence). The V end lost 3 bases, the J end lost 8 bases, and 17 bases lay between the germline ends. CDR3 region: CASSIWHLSGDEQFF. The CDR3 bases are TGTGCCAGTAGTATCTGGCACCTCTCAGGGGATGAGCAGTTCTTC.

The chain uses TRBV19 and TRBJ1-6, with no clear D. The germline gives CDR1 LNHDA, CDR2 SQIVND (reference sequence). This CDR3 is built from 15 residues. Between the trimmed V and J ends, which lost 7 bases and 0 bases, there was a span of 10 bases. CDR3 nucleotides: TGTGCCAGTACGGGGAAGAGCTCCTATAATTCACCCCTCCACTTT. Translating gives CASTGKSSYNSPLHF.

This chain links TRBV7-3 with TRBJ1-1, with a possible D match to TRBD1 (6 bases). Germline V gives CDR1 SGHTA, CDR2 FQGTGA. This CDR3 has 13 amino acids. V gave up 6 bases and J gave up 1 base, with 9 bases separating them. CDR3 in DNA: TGTGCCAGCAGTCAGGACAGGAACACTGAAGCTTTCTTT. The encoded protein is CASSQDRNTEAFF.

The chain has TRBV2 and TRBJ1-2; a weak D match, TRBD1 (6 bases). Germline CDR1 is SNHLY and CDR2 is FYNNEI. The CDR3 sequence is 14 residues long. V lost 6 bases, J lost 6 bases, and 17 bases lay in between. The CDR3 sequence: CASSRATWTDGYTF. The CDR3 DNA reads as TGTGCCAGCAGCAGAGCTACTTGGACAGATGGCTACACCTTC.

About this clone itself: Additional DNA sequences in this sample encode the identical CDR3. The DNA of the CDR3 is TGTGCCTGGAGTGTCGGGCCAGGCAATCAGCCCCAGCATTTT. It translates to CAWSVGPGNQPQHF. The rearrangement links TRBV30 to TRBJ1-5; D ambiguous. The CDR3 is 14 residues long. V lost 0 bases, J lost 2 bases, and 8 bases lay in between. Per the germline V gene, CDR1 is GTSNPN and CDR2 is SVGIG (reference sequence).

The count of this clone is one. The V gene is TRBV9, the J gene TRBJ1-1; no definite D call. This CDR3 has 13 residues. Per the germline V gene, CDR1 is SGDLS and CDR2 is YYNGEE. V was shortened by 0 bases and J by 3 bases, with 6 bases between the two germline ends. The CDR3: CASSVDSYTEAFF. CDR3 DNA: TGTGCCAGCAGCGTAGATTCATACACTGAAGCTTTCTTT.

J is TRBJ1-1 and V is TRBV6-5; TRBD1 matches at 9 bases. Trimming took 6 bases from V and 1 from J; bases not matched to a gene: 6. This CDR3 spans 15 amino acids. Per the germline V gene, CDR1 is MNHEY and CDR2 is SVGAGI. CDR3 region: CASRPGQGTNTEAFF. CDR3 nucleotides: TGTGCCAGCAGACCCGGACAGGGGACGAACACTGAAGCTTTCTTT.

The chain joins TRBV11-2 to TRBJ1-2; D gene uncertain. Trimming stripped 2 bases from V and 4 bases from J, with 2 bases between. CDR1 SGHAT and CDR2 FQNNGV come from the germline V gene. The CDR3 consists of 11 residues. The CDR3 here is CASSLSYGYTF. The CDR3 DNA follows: TGTGCCAGCAGCTTAAGCTATGGCTACACCTTC.

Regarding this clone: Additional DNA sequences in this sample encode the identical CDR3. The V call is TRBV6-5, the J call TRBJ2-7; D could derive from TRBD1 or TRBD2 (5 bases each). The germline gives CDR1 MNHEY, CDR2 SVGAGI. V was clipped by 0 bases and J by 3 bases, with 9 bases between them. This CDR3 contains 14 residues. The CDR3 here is CASSYSRDGYEQYF. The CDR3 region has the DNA TGTGCCAGCAGTTACTCGAGGGACGGCTACGAGCAGTACTTC.

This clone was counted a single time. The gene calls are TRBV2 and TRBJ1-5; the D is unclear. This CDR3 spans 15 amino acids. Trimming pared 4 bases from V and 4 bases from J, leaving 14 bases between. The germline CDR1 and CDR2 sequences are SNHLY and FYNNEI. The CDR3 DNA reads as TGTGCCAGCAGTGTCCTCGGCGGGGAAAATCAGCCCCAGCATTTT. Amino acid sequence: CASSVLGGENQPQHF.

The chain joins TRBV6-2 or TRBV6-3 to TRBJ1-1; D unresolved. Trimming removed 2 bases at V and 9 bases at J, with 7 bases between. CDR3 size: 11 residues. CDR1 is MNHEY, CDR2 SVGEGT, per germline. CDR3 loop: CASSYQLQAFF. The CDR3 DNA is TGTGCCAGCAGTTACCAACTTCAAGCTTTCTTT.

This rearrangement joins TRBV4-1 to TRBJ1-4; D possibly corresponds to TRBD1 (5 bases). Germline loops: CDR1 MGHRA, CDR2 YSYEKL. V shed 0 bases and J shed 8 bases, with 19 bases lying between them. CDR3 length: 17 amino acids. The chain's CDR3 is CASSQDIWTGRGEKLFF. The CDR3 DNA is TGCGCCAGCAGCCAAGATATCTGGACGGGACGCGGCGAAAAACTGTTTTTT.

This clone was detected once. The CDR3, as DNA: TGTGCCAGCAGCCAACTGGACAGGGGTGAGCAGTTCTTC. It yields the protein CASSQLDRGEQFF. The V call is TRBV7-2, the J call TRBJ2-1; 9 bases are shared with TRBD1. The ends lost 5 bases at V and 9 bases at J; junction bases unmatched: 5. Per the germline V gene, CDR1 is SGHTA and CDR2 is FQGNSA. This CDR3 spans 13 amino acids. The full variable domain, rest sourced from reference TRBV7-2 and TRBJ2-1, is GAGVSQSPSNKVTEKGKDVELRCDPISGHTALYWYRQSLGQGLEFLIYFQGNSAPDKSGLPSDRFSAERTGGSVSTLTIQRTQQEDSAVYLCASSQLDRGEQFFGPGTRLTVL.

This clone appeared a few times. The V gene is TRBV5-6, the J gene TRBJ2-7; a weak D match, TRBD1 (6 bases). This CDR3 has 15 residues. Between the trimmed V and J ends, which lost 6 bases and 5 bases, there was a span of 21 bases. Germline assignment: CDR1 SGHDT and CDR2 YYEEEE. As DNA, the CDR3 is TGTGCCAGCACCCCCGTGGGCAGGGGCTACGACGAGCAGTACTTC. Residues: CASTPVGRGYDEQYF.

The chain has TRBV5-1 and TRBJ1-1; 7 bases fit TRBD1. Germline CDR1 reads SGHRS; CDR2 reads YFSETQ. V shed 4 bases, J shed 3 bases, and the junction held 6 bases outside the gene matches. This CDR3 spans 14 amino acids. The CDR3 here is CASSTWDSHTEAFF. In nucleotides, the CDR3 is TGCGCCAGCAGCACGTGGGACAGCCACACTGAAGCTTTCTTT.